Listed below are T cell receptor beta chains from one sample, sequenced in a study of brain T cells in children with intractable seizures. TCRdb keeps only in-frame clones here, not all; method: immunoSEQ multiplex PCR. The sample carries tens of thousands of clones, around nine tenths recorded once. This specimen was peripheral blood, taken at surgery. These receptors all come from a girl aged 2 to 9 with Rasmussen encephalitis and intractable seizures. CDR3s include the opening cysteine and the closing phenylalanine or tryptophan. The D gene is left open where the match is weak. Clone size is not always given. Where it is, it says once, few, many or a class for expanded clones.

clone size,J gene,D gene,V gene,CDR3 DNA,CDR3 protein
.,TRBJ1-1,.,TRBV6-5,TGTGCCAGCAGTTACTCGAATCTGAACACTGAAGCTTTCTTT,CASSYSNLNTEAFF
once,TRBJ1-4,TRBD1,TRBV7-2,TGTGCCAGCAGCCCCGACAGGGTTGGGGAAAAACTGTTTTTT,CASSPDRVGEKLFF
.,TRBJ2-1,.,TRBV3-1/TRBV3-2,TGTGCCAGCACACGGGAGAGCTCCTACAATGAGCAGTTCTTC,CASTRESSYNEQFF
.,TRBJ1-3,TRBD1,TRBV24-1,TGTGCCCCCCTGGACAGGGGAACCTCTGGAAACACCATATATTTT,CAPLDRGTSGNTIYF
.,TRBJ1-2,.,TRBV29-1,TGCAGCGTTCCCAGGGATTATGGCTACACCTTC,CSVPRDYGYTF
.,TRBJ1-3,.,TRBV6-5,TGTGCCAGCAGTTACGAGGGGGGCGGAAACACCATATATTTT,CASSYEGGGNTIYF
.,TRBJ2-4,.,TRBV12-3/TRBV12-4,TGTGCCAGCAGCCAGAGAGCCAAAAACATTCAGTACTTC,CASSQRAKNIQYF
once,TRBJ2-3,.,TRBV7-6,TGTGCCAGCAGCTTTTCCAATACCACAGGGCCCCATTTGACAGATACGCAGTATTTT,CASSFSNTTGPHLTDTQYF
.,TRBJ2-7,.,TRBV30,TGTGCCTGGAGTGTACGTTGGGGGCTGACCTACGAGCAGTACTTC,CAWSVRWGLTYEQYF
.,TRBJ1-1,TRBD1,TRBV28,TGTGCCAGCAGTTTAGGACAGGGAGGAGCTGACACTGAAGCTTTCTTT,CASSLGQGGADTEAFF
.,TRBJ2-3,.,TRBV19,TGTGCCAGTAGCCCAGGGTTCGGTGCTAGCACAGATACGCAGTATTTT,CASSPGFGASTDTQYF
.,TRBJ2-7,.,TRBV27,TGTGCCAGCAGTCCACCCTCGGTCCCTACGCCTCTCTACGAGCAGTACTTC,CASSPPSVPTPLYEQYF
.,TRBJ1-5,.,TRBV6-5,TGTGCCAGCAGACAGAGTAGCAATCAGCCCCAGCATTTT,CASRQSSNQPQHF
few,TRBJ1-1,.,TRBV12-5,TGTGCTAGTGGTTTGGTACTAGGGCAGGGACCCCCTGAAGCTTTCTTT,CASGLVLGQGPPEAFF
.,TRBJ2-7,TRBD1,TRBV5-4,TGTGCCAGCAGCTTGGTTAGAGGGGGCGACTTTTGGGAGCAGTACTTC,CASSLVRGGDFWEQYF
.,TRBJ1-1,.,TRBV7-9,TGTGCCAGCAGCCAAGGACCTAATGAAGCTTTCTTT,CASSQGPNEAFF
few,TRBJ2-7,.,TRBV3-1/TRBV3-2,TGTGCCAGCAGCCAGGGTCCGGGATCCTACGAGCAGTACTTC,CASSQGPGSYEQYF
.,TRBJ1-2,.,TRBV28,TGTGCCAGCAGGCAGACAGAGGTCTATGGCTACACCTTC,CASRQTEVYGYTF
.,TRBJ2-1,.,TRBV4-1,TGCGCCAGCAGCCAAGTAGGGACTCCCTACAATGAGCAGTTCTTC,CASSQVGTPYNEQFF
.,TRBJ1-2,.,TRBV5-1,TGCGCCAGCAGCCCCCTTGACGGGGGCTATGGCTACACCTTC,CASSPLDGGYGYTF